These 5 T cell receptor beta chains share one sample of origin, sequenced in a study of shared clonotypes between healthy human individuals (TCRdb year 2020). The library was generated by the immunoSEQ multiplex PCR assay. Held by TCRdb, this immuneACCESS table contains in-frame sequences only and omits some clones. Under half of the omission traces to an unresolved V gene where checked; the cause of the rest is unknown. This sample comprises a few million clones, roughly nine tenths of them detected only once. Clones ranked in the top ten supply over 0.12% of the sample. Input material: naive CD4+ T cells sorted from blood. The cell subset or site label of this sample denotes: CD45RA+ positively selected. These receptors were obtained from a man younger than 30 in good health.

This chain uses TRBV19 with TRBJ1-3; TRBD1 might be the D (6 bases). V was clipped by 6 bases and J by 8 bases, with 20 bases between them. The CDR3 is 15 amino acids. Germline assignment: CDR1 LNHDA and CDR2 SQIVND (reference sequence). Here the CDR3 reads CASSPQGLGEDTIYF. CDR3 bases: TGTGCCAGTAGCCCCCAGGGGCTCGGGGAGGACACCATATATTTT.

This sequence joins TRBV28 and TRBJ2-5, with D hard to call. The CDR3 is made up of 12 amino acids. V was trimmed by 4 bases and J by 7 bases, leaving 10 bases between them. Germline values: CDR1 MDHEN, CDR2 SYDVKM. The CDR3 bases are TGTGCCAGCAGTTCCTCGGTGGCGACCCAGTACTTC. It codes for CASSSSVATQYF.

The rearrangement links TRBV9 to TRBJ2-7, with unresolved D. From germline, CDR1 is SGDLS and CDR2 YYNGEE. The CDR3 covers 14 residues. Trimming took off 0 bases at V and 5 bases at J, with 12 bases between the two ends. The CDR3 coding sequence is TGTGCCAGCAGCGTAGGATGGCCACCCCACGAGCAGTACTTC. This gives the protein CASSVGWPPHEQYF. Full variable domain (missing parts from reference TRBV9 and TRBJ2-7): DSGVTQTPKHLITATGQRVTLRCSPRSGDLSVYWYQQSLDQGLQFLIQYYNGEERAKGNILERFSAQQFPDLHSELNLSSLELGDSALYFCASSVGWPPHEQYFGPGTRLTVT.

As regards this clone: Other nucleotide sequences in the sample specify the same CDR3. This chain links TRBV6-6 with TRBJ2-3; D tentatively fits TRBD1 or TRBD2 (6 bases each). CDR1 and CDR2 from the germline V gene are MNHNY and SVGAGI (reference sequence). V lost 2 bases and J lost 2, with 14 bases in between. This CDR3 has 16 residues. CDR3 sequence reads: CASSYGRGPSTDTQYF. As DNA, the CDR3 is TGTGCCAGCAGTTACGGCCGGGGGCCGTCCACAGATACGCAGTATTTT.

This sequence joins TRBV27 and TRBJ2-1; D is perhaps TRBD1 (6 bases). In germline, CDR1 is MNHEY, CDR2 SMNVEV (reference sequence). Trimming took 4 bases from V and 4 from J, leaving 20 bases between them. CDR3 length: 17 amino acids. The CDR3: CASSSQPQGKTYNEQFF. CDR3 nucleotides: TGTGCCAGCAGTTCTCAACCACAGGGAAAGACATACAATGAGCAGTTCTTC.